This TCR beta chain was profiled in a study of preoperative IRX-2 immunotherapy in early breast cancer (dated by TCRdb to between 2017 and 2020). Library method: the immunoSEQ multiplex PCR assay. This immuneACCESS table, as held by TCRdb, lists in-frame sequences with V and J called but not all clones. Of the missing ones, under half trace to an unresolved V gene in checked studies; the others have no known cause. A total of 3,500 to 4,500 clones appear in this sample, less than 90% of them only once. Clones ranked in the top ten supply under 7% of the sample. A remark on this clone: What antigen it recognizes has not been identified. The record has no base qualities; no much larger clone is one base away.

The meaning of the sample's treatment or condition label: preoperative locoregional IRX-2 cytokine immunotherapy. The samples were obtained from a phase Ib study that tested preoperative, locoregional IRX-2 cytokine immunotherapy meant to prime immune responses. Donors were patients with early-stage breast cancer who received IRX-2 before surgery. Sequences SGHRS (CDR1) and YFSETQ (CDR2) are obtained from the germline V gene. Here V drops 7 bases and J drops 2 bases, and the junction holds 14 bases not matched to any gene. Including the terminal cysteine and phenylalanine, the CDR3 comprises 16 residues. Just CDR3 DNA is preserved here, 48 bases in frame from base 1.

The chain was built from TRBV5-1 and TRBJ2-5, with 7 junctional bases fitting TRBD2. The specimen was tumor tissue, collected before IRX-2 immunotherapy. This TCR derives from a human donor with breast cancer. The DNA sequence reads TGCGCCAGCTCCCCTCAGGCTAGCGGCCTTCAAGAGACCCAGTACTTC. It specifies CASSPQASGLQETQYF.